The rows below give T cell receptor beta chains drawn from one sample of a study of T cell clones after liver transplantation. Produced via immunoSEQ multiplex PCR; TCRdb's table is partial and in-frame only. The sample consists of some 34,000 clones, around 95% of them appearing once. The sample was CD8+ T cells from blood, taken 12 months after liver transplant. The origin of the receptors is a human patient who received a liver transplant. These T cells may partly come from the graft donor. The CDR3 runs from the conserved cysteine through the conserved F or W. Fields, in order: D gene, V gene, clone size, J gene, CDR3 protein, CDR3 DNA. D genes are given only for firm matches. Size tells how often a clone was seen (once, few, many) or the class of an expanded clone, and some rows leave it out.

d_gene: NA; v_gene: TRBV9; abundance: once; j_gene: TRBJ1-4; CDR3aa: CASSVGGTNEKLFF; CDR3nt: TGTGCCAGCAGCGTAGGGGGAACTAATGAAAAACTGTTTTTT
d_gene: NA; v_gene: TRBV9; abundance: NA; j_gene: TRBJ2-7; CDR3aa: CASSARGALDEQYF; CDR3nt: TGTGCCAGCAGCGCCCGGGGTGCTCTCGACGAGCAGTACTTC
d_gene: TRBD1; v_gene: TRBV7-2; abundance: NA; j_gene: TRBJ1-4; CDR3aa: CASSFRDRVDEKLFF; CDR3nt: TGTGCCAGCAGCTTCCGGGACAGGGTGGATGAAAAACTGTTTTTT
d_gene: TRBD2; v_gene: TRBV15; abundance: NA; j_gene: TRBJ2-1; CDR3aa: CATSREGLAGVHNEQFF; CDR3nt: TGTGCCACCAGCAGAGAGGGACTAGCGGGAGTCCACAATGAGCAGTTCTTC
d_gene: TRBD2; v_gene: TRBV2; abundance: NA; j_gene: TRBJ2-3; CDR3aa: CASSELAGSTDTQYF; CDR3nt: TGTGCCAGCAGTGAATTAGCGGGGAGCACAGATACGCAGTATTTT
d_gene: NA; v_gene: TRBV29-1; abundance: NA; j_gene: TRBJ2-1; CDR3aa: CSVEGQGYYNEQFF; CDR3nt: TGCAGCGTTGAGGGCCAGGGGTATTACAATGAGCAGTTCTTC
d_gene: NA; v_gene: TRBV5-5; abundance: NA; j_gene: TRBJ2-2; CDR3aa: CASSLRGATNTGELFF; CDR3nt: TGTGCCAGCAGCTTGAGGGGGGCCACGAACACCGGGGAGCTGTTTTTT
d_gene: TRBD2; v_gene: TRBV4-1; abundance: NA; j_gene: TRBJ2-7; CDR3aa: CASSQTSAGGRYEQYF; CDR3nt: TGCGCCAGCAGCCAAACTTCGGCGGGAGGCCGGTACGAGCAGTACTTC
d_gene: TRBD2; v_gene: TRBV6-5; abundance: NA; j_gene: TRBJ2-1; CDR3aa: CASSHRGGGDEQFF; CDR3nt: TGTGCCAGCAGTCACCGGGGGGGAGGGGATGAGCAGTTCTTC
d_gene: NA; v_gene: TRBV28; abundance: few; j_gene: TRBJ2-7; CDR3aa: CASSLSGRQTDEQYF; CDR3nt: TGTGCCAGCAGTTTATCCGGCCGGCAAACCGACGAGCAGTACTTC
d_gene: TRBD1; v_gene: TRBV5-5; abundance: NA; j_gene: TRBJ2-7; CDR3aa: CASSSGTGNEQYF; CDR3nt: TGTGCCAGCAGCTCCGGGACAGGGAACGAGCAGTACTTC
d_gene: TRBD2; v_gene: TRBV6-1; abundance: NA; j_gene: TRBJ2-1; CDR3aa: CASSLTSGIANEQFF; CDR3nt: TGTGCCAGCAGCTTAACTAGCGGGATCGCCAATGAGCAGTTCTTC
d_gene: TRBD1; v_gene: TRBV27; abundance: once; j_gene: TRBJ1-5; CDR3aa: CASSLSGGGSNQPQHF; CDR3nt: TGTGCCAGCAGTTTATCGGGAGGGGGCAGTAATCAGCCCCAGCATTTT
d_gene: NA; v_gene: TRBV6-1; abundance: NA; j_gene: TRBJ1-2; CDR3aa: CASSEWRGREGYTF; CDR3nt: TGTGCCAGCAGTGAATGGAGGGGCCGAGAGGGCTACACCTTC
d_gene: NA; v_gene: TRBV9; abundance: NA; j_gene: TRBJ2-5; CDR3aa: CASSVFGRSLETQYF; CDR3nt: TGTGCCAGCAGCGTATTCGGGAGAAGTTTGGAGACCCAGTACTTC
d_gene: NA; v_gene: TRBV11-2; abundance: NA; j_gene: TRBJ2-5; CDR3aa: CASSLELAAEKYF; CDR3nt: TGTGCCAGCAGCTTAGAGTTAGCGGCGGAGAAGTACTTC
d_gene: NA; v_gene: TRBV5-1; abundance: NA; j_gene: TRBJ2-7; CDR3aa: CASSLALGGRTYEQYF; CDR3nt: TGCGCCAGCAGCTTGGCCCTAGGGGGTAGGACCTACGAGCAGTACTTC
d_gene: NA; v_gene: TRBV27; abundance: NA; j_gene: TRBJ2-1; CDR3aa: CASSFQGSYNEQFF; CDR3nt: TGTGCCAGCAGTTTTCAGGGCTCCTACAATGAGCAGTTCTTC
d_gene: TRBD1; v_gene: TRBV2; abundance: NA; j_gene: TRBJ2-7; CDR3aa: CASSGDRGEQYF; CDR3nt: TGTGCCAGCAGTGGGGACAGGGGCGAGCAGTACTTC
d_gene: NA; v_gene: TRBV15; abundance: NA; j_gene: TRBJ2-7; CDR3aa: CATSHRSSYEQYF; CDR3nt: TGTGCCACCAGTCACAGGAGCTCCTACGAGCAGTACTTC
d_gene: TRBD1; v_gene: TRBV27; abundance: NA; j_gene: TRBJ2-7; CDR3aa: CASSLSPGTGDHEQYF; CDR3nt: TGTGCCAGCAGTTTATCGCCCGGGACAGGGGACCACGAGCAGTACTTC
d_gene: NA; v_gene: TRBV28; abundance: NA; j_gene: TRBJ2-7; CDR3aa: CASSPLPITYEQYF; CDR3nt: TGTGCCAGCAGTCCACTCCCCATAACCTACGAGCAGTACTTC
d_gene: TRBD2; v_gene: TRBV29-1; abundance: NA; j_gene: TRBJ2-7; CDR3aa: CSIRETSGRAYEQYF; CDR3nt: TGCAGCATCAGGGAGACTAGCGGGAGGGCCTACGAGCAGTACTTC
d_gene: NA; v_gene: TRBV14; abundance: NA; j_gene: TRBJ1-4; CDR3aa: CASSQDGTINEKLFF; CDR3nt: TGTGCCAGCAGCCAAGATGGGACCATTAATGAAAAACTGTTTTTT
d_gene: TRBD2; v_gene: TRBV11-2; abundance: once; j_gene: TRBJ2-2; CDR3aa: CASSTGLAGANTGELFF; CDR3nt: TGTGCCAGCAGCACGGGACTAGCGGGTGCGAACACCGGGGAGCTGTTTTTT
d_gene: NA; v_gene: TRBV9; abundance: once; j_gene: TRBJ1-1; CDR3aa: CASSVEQMNTEAFF; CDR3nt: TGTGCCAGCAGCGTAGAACAGATGAACACTGAAGCTTTCTTT
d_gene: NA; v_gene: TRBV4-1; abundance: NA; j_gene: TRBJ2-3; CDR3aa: CASSQLGTSTDTQYF; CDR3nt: TGCGCCAGCAGCCAACTGGGCACGAGCACAGATACGCAGTATTTT
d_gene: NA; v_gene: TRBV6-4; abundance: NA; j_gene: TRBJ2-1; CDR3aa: CASSDSIRRGTNEQFF; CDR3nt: TGTGCCAGCAGTGACTCGATTAGACGGGGGACTAATGAGCAGTTCTTC
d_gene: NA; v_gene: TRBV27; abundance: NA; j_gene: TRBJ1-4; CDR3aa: CASSAPGEEKLFF; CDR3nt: TGTGCCAGCAGTGCGCCGGGCGAAGAAAAACTGTTTTTT
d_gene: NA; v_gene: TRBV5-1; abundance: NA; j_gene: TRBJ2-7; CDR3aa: CASSLGLRGKDEQYF; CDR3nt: TGCGCCAGCAGCTTGGGTCTCAGGGGTAAGGACGAGCAGTACTTC
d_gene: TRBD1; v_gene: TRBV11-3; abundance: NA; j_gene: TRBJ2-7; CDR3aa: CASSLEAGGYEQYF; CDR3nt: TGTGCCAGCAGCTTAGAGGCAGGGGGCTACGAGCAGTACTTC
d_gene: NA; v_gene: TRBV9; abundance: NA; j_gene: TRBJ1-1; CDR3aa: CASSVVDTEAFF; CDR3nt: TGTGCCAGCAGCGTAGTTGACACTGAAGCTTTCTTT
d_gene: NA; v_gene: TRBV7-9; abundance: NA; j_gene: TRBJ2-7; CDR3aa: CASSGYSTNYEQYF; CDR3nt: TGTGCCAGCAGCGGATACAGTACCAACTACGAGCAGTACTTC
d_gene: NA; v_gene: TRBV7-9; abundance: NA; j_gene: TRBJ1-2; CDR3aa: CASSLGTPSGYTF; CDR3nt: TGTGCCAGCAGCTTAGGGACACCCTCCGGATACACCTTC
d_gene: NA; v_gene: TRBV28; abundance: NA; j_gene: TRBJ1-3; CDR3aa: CASSLEENSGNTIYF; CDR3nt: TGTGCCAGCAGTTTAGAGGAAAACTCTGGAAACACCATATATTTT
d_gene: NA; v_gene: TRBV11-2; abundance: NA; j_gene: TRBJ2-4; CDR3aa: CASSHSINIQYF; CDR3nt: TGTGCCAGCAGCCATAGCATAAACATTCAGTACTTC
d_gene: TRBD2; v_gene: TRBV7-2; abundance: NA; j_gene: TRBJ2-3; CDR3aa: CASSQTSGRADTQYF; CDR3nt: TGTGCCAGCAGCCAAACTAGCGGGAGAGCAGATACGCAGTATTTT
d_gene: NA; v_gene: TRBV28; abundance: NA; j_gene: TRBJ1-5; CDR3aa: CASSLSLHRGNQPQHF; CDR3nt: TGTGCCAGCAGTTTAAGTCTGCACAGGGGCAATCAGCCCCAGCATTTT
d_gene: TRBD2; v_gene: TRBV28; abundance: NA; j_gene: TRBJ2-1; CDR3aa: CASIPRGGSNEQFF; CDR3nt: TGTGCCAGCATCCCCCGGGGGGGGAGCAATGAGCAGTTCTTC
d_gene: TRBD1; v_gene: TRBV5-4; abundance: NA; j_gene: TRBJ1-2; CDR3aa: CASSFQGAGDGYTF; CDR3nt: TGTGCCAGCAGTTTTCAGGGGGCCGGGGATGGCTACACCTTC
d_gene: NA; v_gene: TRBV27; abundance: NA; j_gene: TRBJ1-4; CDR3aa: CASSTGGDEKLFF; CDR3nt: TGTGCCAGCAGTACTGGAGGGGATGAAAAACTGTTTTTT
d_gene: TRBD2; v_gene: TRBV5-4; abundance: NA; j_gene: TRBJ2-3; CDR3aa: CASSSGLAGADTQYF; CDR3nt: TGTGCCAGCAGCTCCGGACTAGCGGGAGCAGATACGCAGTATTTT
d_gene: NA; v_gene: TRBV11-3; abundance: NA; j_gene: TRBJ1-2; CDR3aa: CASSQSFQGLGNYGYTF; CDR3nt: TGTGCCAGCAGCCAGAGCTTTCAGGGATTGGGTAACTATGGCTACACCTTC
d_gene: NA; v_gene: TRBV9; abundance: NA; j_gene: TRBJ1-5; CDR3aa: CASSSTIDQPQHF; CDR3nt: TGTGCCAGCAGCTCCACAATCGATCAGCCCCAGCATTTT
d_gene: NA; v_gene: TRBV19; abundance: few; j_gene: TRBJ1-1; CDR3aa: CASSIDRRFEAFF; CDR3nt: TGTGCCAGTAGTATAGATAGGAGGTTTGAAGCTTTCTTT
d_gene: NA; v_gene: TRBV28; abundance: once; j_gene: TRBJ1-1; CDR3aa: CASSEMRVSEAFF; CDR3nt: TGTGCCAGCAGTGAAATGAGGGTCTCTGAAGCTTTCTTT
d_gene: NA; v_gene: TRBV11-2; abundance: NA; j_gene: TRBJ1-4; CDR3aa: CASTKATDSTNEKLFF; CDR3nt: TGTGCCAGCACAAAAGCTACGGATTCAACTAATGAAAAACTGTTTTTT
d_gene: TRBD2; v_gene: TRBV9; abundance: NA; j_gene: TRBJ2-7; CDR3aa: CASSVYGEGYEQYF; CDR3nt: TGTGCCAGCAGCGTCTACGGGGAGGGATACGAGCAGTACTTC
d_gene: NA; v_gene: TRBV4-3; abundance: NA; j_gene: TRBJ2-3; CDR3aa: CASSQAQLADTQYF; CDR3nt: TGCGCCAGCAGCCAAGCGCAGTTGGCGGATACGCAGTATTTT
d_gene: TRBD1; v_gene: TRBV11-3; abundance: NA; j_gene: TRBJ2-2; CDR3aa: CASSSDRGQVGELFF; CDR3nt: TGTGCCAGCAGCTCGGACAGGGGGCAGGTCGGGGAGCTGTTTTTT
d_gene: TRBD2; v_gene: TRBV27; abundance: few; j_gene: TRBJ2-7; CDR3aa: CASSLGLAGNYEQYF; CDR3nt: TGTGCCAGCAGTTTGGGACTAGCGGGGAACTACGAGCAGTACTTC